Presented here are 10 T cell receptor beta chains from one specimen sequenced in a study of OX40 agonist ivuxolimab in advanced cancers. Clones were read by immunoSEQ multiplex PCR, and TCRdb kept only the in-frame ones, dropping some. The profile shows tens of thousands of clones, just under 95% of them singletons. The sample here was CD4+ or CD8+ T cells sorted from blood, taken in a trial of the OX40 agonist ivuxolimab. Receptors originate from an adult with an advanced solid tumor such as melanoma, head and neck, liver or kidney cancer.

CDR3 bases: TGCGCCAGCAGCCACCGAAGCGGGGTCAATGAGCAGTTCTTC. This translates into CASSHRSGVNEQFF. This sequence joins TRBV4-1 and TRBJ2-1; TRBD2 agrees at 7 bases. CDR1 and CDR2 from the germline V gene are MGHRA and YSYEKL. Losses at the gene ends were 3 bases for V and 6 bases for J; bases not matched to a gene: 5. The CDR3 is made up of 14 amino acids.

The chain employs TRBV12-5 and TRBJ2-2, with D unclear. The germline V gene has CDR1 LGHNT and CDR2 FRNRAP. Trimming took 3 bases from V and 2 from J, leaving 13 bases between them. The CDR3 spans 16 residues. The CDR3 DNA reads as TGTGCTAGTGGTTTTGTTATCCAGAGTAACACCGGGGAGCTGTTTTTT. Amino acids: CASGFVIQSNTGELFF.

This clone was picked up one time. This chain links TRBV7-6 with TRBJ2-7; D is perhaps TRBD1 (5 bases). Per germline, CDR1 SGHVS and CDR2 FNYEAQ. V was cut by 1 base and J by 4 bases, with 8 bases left in between. The CDR3 has 13 residues. CDR3 nucleotides: TGTGCCAGCAGCTTAGAGGGGCAATACGAGCAGTACTTC. Protein product: CASSLEGQYEQYF.

The V gene is TRBV10-1, the J gene TRBJ2-7, with a tentative D call TRBD1 (6 bases). Germline-derived CDR1 and CDR2 are WNHNN and SYGVQD (reference sequence). Trimming left V 4 bases short and J 5 bases short, with 15 bases between. The CDR3 is made up of 14 amino acids. CDR3 sequence reads: CASSADSANHEQYF. The CDR3 DNA sequence: TGCGCCAGCAGTGCGGACAGCGCTAACCACGAGCAGTACTTC.

This clone was seen just once. The gene calls are TRBV7-2 and TRBJ1-2; TRBD1 matches 10 bases. CDR1 SGHTA and CDR2 FQGNSA come from the germline V gene. The V gene end was trimmed by 4 bases and the J gene end by 8 bases; junction bases not matched to a gene: 10. This CDR3 has 15 amino acids. The CDR3 reads CASSSDRGFFLGYTF. As DNA, the CDR3 is TGTGCCAGCAGCTCGGACAGGGGGTTTTTTCTCGGCTACACCTTC.

This clone was counted only a few times. The V call is TRBV9, the J call TRBJ1-1; a weak D match, TRBD1 (6 bases). There are 14 residues in the CDR3. V lost 1 base and J lost 4, with 11 bases in between. Germline values: CDR1 SGDLS, CDR2 YYNGEE. CDR3 sequence reads: CASSVRGEGTEAFF. CDR3 nucleotide sequence: TGTGCCAGCAGCGTAAGGGGGGAGGGCACTGAAGCTTTCTTT.

This chain links TRBV9 with TRBJ2-3, with a tentative D call TRBD1 (6 bases). The V gene lost 4 bases and the J gene lost 1 base, with 13 bases spanning the gap. The CDR3 covers 15 residues. Germline assignment: CDR1 SGDLS and CDR2 YYNGEE. CDR3 protein: CASSLQGAGTDTQYF. As DNA, the CDR3 is TGTGCCAGCAGCCTACAGGGTGCTGGCACAGATACGCAGTATTTT.

The chain has TRBV13 and TRBJ2-2; D is perhaps TRBD1 (6 bases). The V end was cut by 0 bases, the J end by 1 base, with 12 bases between. The length of the CDR3 is 17 residues. Germline loops: CDR1 PRHDT, CDR2 FYEKMQ (reference sequence). The CDR3 sequence is CASSLGPGHLNTGELFF. CDR3 DNA: TGTGCCAGCAGCTTAGGACCGGGACACCTGAACACCGGGGAGCTGTTTTTT.

This clone showed up just once. J is TRBJ1-5 and V is TRBV19, with TRBD1 as a possible D gene (5 bases). Trimming took 3 bases from V and 7 from J, leaving 16 bases between them. The CDR3 is made up of 15 amino acids. Germline loops: CDR1 LNHDA, CDR2 SQIVND (reference sequence). The CDR3 nucleotides read TGTGCCAGTAGTATCGGGTGGGGGGGAAGGCAGCCCCAGCATTTT. Translating gives CASSIGWGGRQPQHF.

This chain uses TRBV13 with TRBJ1-2; D ambiguous. Trimming left V 0 bases short and J 2 bases short, with 13 bases between. The CDR3 is 16 residues long. Per the germline V gene, CDR1 is PRHDT and CDR2 is FYEKMQ (reference sequence). The CDR3 reads CASSLGYQAANYGYTF. The CDR3 coding sequence is TGTGCCAGCAGCTTAGGCTATCAGGCAGCGAACTATGGCTACACCTTC.